Listed below are T cell receptor beta chains from one sample, sequenced in a study of neurological immune-mediated disorders. MiXCR, run by TCRdb on the 5' RACE reads, gives a single entry per CDR3 protein. The sample yields around 15,000 distinct CDR3 sequences, roughly 9% seen once. The sample consisted of CD8+ T cells from blood. The origin of the receptors is a man aged 50 to 59 in good health. Each CDR3 is given with its conserved first and last residue. The order of the fields is V gene, D gene, J gene, clone size, CDR3 protein, CDR3 DNA. A D gene is named only where the DNA matches it firmly. For some rows the clone size is stated as once, few or many, or as a class when expanded; others skip it.

TRBV15,-,TRBJ1-5,many,CATSREGLVWQPQHF,TGTGCCACCAGCAGAGAGGGTCTTGTGTGGCAGCCCCAGCATTTT
TRBV14,-,TRBJ2-7,many,CASSQGVGSYEQYF,TGTGCCAGCAGCCAAGGGGTGGGCTCCTACGAGCAGTACTTC
TRBV2,-,TRBJ2-7,many,CASSEAAISSYEQYF,TGTGCCAGCAGTGAAGCGGCGATTAGCTCCTACGAGCAGTACTTC
TRBV7-9,-,TRBJ2-5,many,CASSLGGGSAPGGETQYF,TGTGCCAGCAGCTTGGGGGGCGGGAGCGCCCCGGGTGGAGAGACCCAGTACTTC
TRBV29-1,-,TRBJ2-5,many,CSVAGKETQYF,TGCAGCGTGGCGGGAAAAGAGACCCAGTACTTC
TRBV5-1,-,TRBJ2-6,many,CASSLREAGANVLTF,TGCGCCAGCAGCCTTCGGGAAGCTGGGGCCAACGTCCTGACTTTC
TRBV12-3/TRBV12-4,-,TRBJ2-2,-,CASSFRSGELFF,TGTGCCAGCAGTTTTCGGTCCGGGGAGCTGTTTTTT
TRBV7-8,-,TRBJ2-7,few,CASSLFSARLPYEQYF,TGTGCCAGCAGCTTATTCTCGGCACGACTCCCCTACGAGCAGTACTTC
TRBV7-9,-,TRBJ2-1,many,CASSRSNRASDEQFF,TGTGCCAGCAGTCGAAGCAACAGGGCGTCTGATGAGCAGTTCTTC
TRBV27,-,TRBJ1-5,many,CASSLSEVQPQHF,TGTGCCAGCAGTTTAAGTGAGGTTCAGCCCCAGCATTTT
TRBV20-1,-,TRBJ2-7,many,CSASPAGGGGSYEQYF,TGCAGTGCTAGCCCAGCCGGGGGCGGGGGATCCTACGAGCAGTACTTC
TRBV5-1,-,TRBJ2-5,many,CASSSPQEETQYF,TGCGCCAGCAGTTCGCCCCAAGAAGAGACCCAGTACTTC
TRBV15,TRBD2,TRBJ2-5,many,CATSRDLLSGLAGGKETQYF,TGTGCCACCAGCAGAGATCTTCTTTCGGGACTAGCGGGAGGAAAAGAGACCCAGTACTTC
TRBV4-3,TRBD2,TRBJ2-7,many,CASSQVLAGPWEQYF,TGCGCCAGCAGCCAAGTGCTAGCGGGCCCTTGGGAGCAGTACTTC
TRBV4-3,TRBD2,TRBJ2-7,many,CASSQELAGGLDEQYF,TGCGCCAGCAGCCAAGAACTAGCGGGAGGGTTGGACGAGCAGTACTTC
TRBV28,-,TRBJ2-4,many,CASSLDVLSAKNIQYF,TGTGCCAGCAGTTTGGATGTCCTTTCGGCCAAAAACATTCAGTACTTC
TRBV18,TRBD2,TRBJ2-1,many,CASSPGLADYNEQFF,TGTGCCAGCTCACCAGGCCTAGCGGATTACAATGAGCAGTTCTTC
TRBV5-1,TRBD1,TRBJ2-2,many,CASSSGTGDTGELFF,TGCGCCAGCAGCTCCGGGACAGGGGACACCGGGGAGCTGTTTTTT
TRBV28,TRBD1,TRBJ2-6,many,CASSRDRRSGANVLTF,TGTGCCAGCAGCCGGGACAGACGCTCTGGGGCCAACGTCCTGACTTTC
TRBV6-5,TRBD2,TRBJ2-3,many,CASSYTPPVAGGTDTQYF,TGTGCCAGCAGTTACACCCCTCCCGTAGCGGGAGGCACAGATACGCAGTATTTT
TRBV7-9,-,TRBJ2-7,many,CASSITDYEQYF,TGTGCCAGCAGCATTACAGACTACGAGCAGTACTTC
TRBV7-2,-,TRBJ2-1,many,CASSLTDWEQFF,TGTGCCAGCAGCTTGACGGATTGGGAGCAGTTCTTC
TRBV21-1,-,TRBJ2-1,many,CASYERGGHEQFF,TGTGCCAGCTATGAAAGGGGGGGCCATGAGCAGTTCTTC
TRBV5-1,-,TRBJ2-7,many,CASSPPSYEQYF,TGCGCCAGCAGCCCTCCTTCCTACGAGCAGTACTTC
TRBV9,-,TRBJ1-2,many,CASSANRDGKNYGYTF,TGTGCCAGCAGCGCAAACCGGGACGGGAAAAACTATGGCTACACCTTC
TRBV6-5,-,TRBJ2-2,many,CASTQLGQRDTGELFF,TGTGCCAGCACCCAACTTGGACAGAGAGACACCGGGGAGCTGTTTTTT
TRBV27,TRBD2,TRBJ2-7,many,CASIRLAGSYEQYF,TGTGCCAGCATACGGCTAGCGGGTTCCTACGAGCAGTACTTC
TRBV5-5,-,TRBJ2-5,many,CASSLDPYGGYETQYF,TGTGCCAGCAGCTTGGACCCTTATGGGGGTTACGAGACCCAGTACTTC
TRBV4-1,-,TRBJ2-7,many,CASSQDGAEGNYEQYF,TGCGCCAGCAGCCAAGACGGGGCGGAGGGGAACTACGAGCAGTACTTC
TRBV27,-,TRBJ1-1,many,CASSLVSNTEAFF,TGTGCCAGCAGTTTAGTTTCGAACACTGAAGCTTTCTTT
TRBV20-1,-,TRBJ1-5,many,CSARDPNSNQPQHF,TGCAGTGCTAGAGATCCCAATAGCAATCAGCCCCAGCATTTT
TRBV5-6,-,TRBJ2-7,many,CASSLAQGSELAEQYF,TGTGCCAGCAGCTTAGCGCAGGGGTCCGAACTGGCGGAGCAGTACTTC
TRBV4-3,-,TRBJ1-2,many,CASSPSRTDFYGYTF,TGCGCCAGCAGCCCCTCACGAACGGATTTCTATGGCTACACCTTC
TRBV10-3,-,TRBJ1-5,-,CAISGGEGNNQPQHF,TGTGCCATCAGTGGGGGGGAGGGAAACAATCAGCCCCAGCATTTT
TRBV12-3/TRBV12-4,-,TRBJ2-1,many,CASTTIVYNEQFF,TGTGCCAGCACCACGATAGTTTACAATGAGCAGTTCTTC
TRBV5-5,-,TRBJ2-4,-,CASSLGEGDGDQNIQYF,TGTGCCAGCAGCTTGGGGGAGGGGGATGGGGACCAAAACATTCAGTACTTC
TRBV7-7,-,TRBJ2-1,few,CASSLFQGSLYEQFF,TGTGCCAGCAGCTTATTTCAGGGGAGTCTTTATGAGCAGTTCTTC
TRBV28,TRBD2,TRBJ2-1,many,CASSPGLAGMRGEQFF,TGTGCCAGCAGTCCGGGACTAGCGGGAATGAGAGGTGAGCAGTTCTTC
TRBV4-2,TRBD1,TRBJ2-2,many,CASSQLGDRMNTGELFF,TGTGCCAGCAGCCAATTGGGGGACAGAATGAACACCGGGGAGCTGTTTTTT
TRBV12-3/TRBV12-4,-,TRBJ2-1,many,CASSFGGPFTEQFF,TGTGCCAGCAGTTTCGGGGGGCCGTTTACTGAGCAGTTCTTC
TRBV12-3/TRBV12-4,-,TRBJ1-2,many,CASSLVQGNYGYTF,TGTGCCAGCAGTTTGGTTCAGGGGAACTATGGCTACACCTTC
TRBV20-1,TRBD2,TRBJ2-1,-,CSAVVSGRDNEQFF,TGCAGTGCCGTAGTTAGCGGGAGAGACAATGAGCAGTTCTTC
TRBV7-9,-,TRBJ1-2,many,CASSFVRDFYGYTF,TGTGCCAGCAGCTTCGTGCGGGACTTCTATGGCTACACCTTC
TRBV7-3,TRBD2,TRBJ2-3,many,CASSLIGGLAGGPHRTDTQYF,TGTGCCAGCAGCTTAATTGGGGGACTAGCGGGAGGGCCTCACCGCACAGATACGCAGTATTTT
TRBV14,-,TRBJ2-5,many,CASSQWVGTSETQYF,TGTGCCAGCAGCCAATGGGTCGGGACAAGTGAGACCCAGTACTTC
TRBV20-1,-,TRBJ1-1,-,CSARSGGSGEAFF,TGCAGTGCTAGATCGGGAGGGTCAGGTGAAGCTTTCTTT
TRBV12-3/TRBV12-4,TRBD2,TRBJ2-1,many,CASSLLAGGRNEQFF,TGTGCCAGCAGTTTACTAGCGGGAGGGCGCAATGAGCAGTTCTTC
TRBV7-2,-,TRBJ2-1,many,CASSLAVGASYNEQFF,TGTGCCAGCAGCTTAGCTGTCGGGGCCTCCTACAATGAGCAGTTCTTC
TRBV2,TRBD1,TRBJ2-1,-,CASRDNPGQGYHEQFF,TGTGCCAGCAGAGACAATCCGGGACAGGGTTATCATGAGCAGTTCTTC
TRBV24-1,TRBD1,TRBJ2-3,many,CATKGQGTDTQYF,TGTGCCACCAAGGGACAGGGGACAGATACGCAGTATTTT
TRBV27,TRBD1,TRBJ2-1,many,CASTQRSGTAYNEQFF,TGTGCCAGCACCCAAAGGTCCGGGACAGCCTACAATGAGCAGTTCTTC
TRBV11-2,-,TRBJ2-7,many,CASSLDRGTYEQYF,TGTGCCAGCAGCTTAGACCGGGGGACCTACGAGCAGTACTTC
TRBV24-1,-,TRBJ1-5,many,CATSDSGDQPQHF,TGTGCCACCAGTGATTCAGGGGACCAGCCCCAGCATTTT
TRBV20-1,TRBD1,TRBJ2-1,many,CSARPYRTGSSYNEQFF,TGCAGTGCTAGACCCTACCGGACAGGTAGCTCCTACAATGAGCAGTTCTTC
TRBV28,-,TRBJ2-7,many,CASSLEGLRYEQYF,TGTGCCAGCAGTTTAGAGGGACTCCGTTACGAGCAGTACTTC
TRBV5-1,TRBD2,TRBJ2-7,few,CASSLGLALDEQYF,TGCGCCAGCAGCCTGGGACTAGCTCTCGACGAGCAGTACTTC
TRBV9,TRBD1,TRBJ2-7,many,CASSEWTGDEQYF,TGTGCCAGCAGCGAATGGACAGGGGACGAGCAGTACTTC
TRBV18,-,TRBJ1-4,medium-sized,CASSPLPGLTNEKLFF,TGTGCCAGCTCACCCCTCCCAGGGTTAACTAATGAAAAACTGTTTTTT
TRBV15,-,TRBJ2-7,many,CATSRDTGYEQYF,TGTGCCACCAGCAGAGATACGGGCTACGAGCAGTACTTC
TRBV20-1,TRBD2,TRBJ2-1,many,CSAKGTSGTDIPYNEQFF,TGCAGTGCCAAAGGGACTAGCGGGACCGATATACCCTACAATGAGCAGTTCTTC